This T cell receptor beta chain was recovered during a study of cytomegalovirus exposure and HLA in healthy donors. Worth noting for this clone: Its antigen remains unidentified.

Study-wide results and caveats: Certain indistinguishable V segments, among them TRBV6-2 and TRBV6-3, were excluded.

CDR1 is MNHEY and CDR2 is SVGAGI in the germline V gene. CDR3 length: 14 amino acids. Trimming cost V 6 bases and J 4 bases, with 14 bases left between them. The PCR used 60 Vbeta and 13 Jbeta primers. The protocol was immunoSEQ multiplex PCR, while the TCRdb copy is restricted to in-frame clones and leaves out a portion. The table has 150,000 to 200,000 clones, approximately 82% seen once. The origin of this receptor is a male donor in good health and CMV-seropositive. Sequenced: PBMCs. The rearrangement joins TRBV6-5 to TRBJ2-3; TRBD2 is a possible D gene (6 bases). CDR3 in DNA: TGTGCCAGCAGGGAGGGAGTAGGGGCAGATACGCAGTATTTT. As protein: CASREGVGADTQYF.